The 26 T cell receptor beta chains below were found in one sample sequenced in a study of CD8 T cells in ankylosing spondylitis. General study results and limits: What seemed typical of ankylosing spondylitis blood was a TCR beta motif built from fewer than ten highly homologous variants.

Antigen specificity for these receptors is unknown. TCRdb re-called the 5' RACE reads with MiXCR, one entry per CDR3 protein. The table includes some 840,000 distinct CDR3 sequences, 12% detected once. Input material: blood, either unsorted or a sorted T cell fraction (not recorded which). The receptors come from a male donor with ankylosing spondylitis.

This clonotype has just one count. The J gene is TRBJ2-3, the V gene TRBV5-1; D is possibly TRBD2 (6 bases). This CDR3 comprises 15 residues. Trimming pared 0 bases from V and 1 base from J, leaving 9 bases between. CDR1 is SGHRS, CDR2 YFSETQ, per germline. The CDR3 loop is CASSLGSSGTDTQYF. The DNA for the CDR3 is TGCGCCAGCAGCTTGGGGTCTAGCGGCACAGATACGCAGTATTTT.

This clonotype was picked up many times. The chain uses TRBV7-9 and TRBJ2-3; D assignment may be TRBD1 or TRBD2 (5 bases each). The V gene's germline CDR1 is SEHNR and CDR2 FQNEAQ (reference sequence). Trimming took off 3 bases at V and 3 bases at J, with 13 bases between the two ends. The CDR3 consists of 15 residues. The CDR3 nucleotides are TGTGCCAGCAGCTTCCGGGACCACGGTACAGATACGCAGTATTTT. It translates to CASSFRDHGTDTQYF.

The chain recombines TRBV3-1 with TRBJ2-4; D is uncertain. The CDR3 is 14 residues long. CDR1 and CDR2 from the germline V gene are LGHDT and YNNKEL (reference sequence). Trimming pared 4 bases from V and 5 bases from J, leaving 12 bases between. This CDR3 reads CASSLSFGENIQYF. The CDR3 nucleotides are TGTGCCAGCAGCCTCTCATTTGGGGAAAACATTCAGTACTTC.

The CDR3 bases are TGTGCCAGCAGCTTAGCATCAGGGTACTCCTACGAGCAGTACTTC. Translating it yields CASSLASGYSYEQYF. This chain joins TRBV7-2 and TRBJ2-7; D is perhaps TRBD1 (5 bases). The CDR3 totals 15 residues. The germline V and J ends were trimmed by 0 bases and 0 bases, with 9 bases remaining between them. Per germline, CDR1 SGHTA and CDR2 FQGNSA.

The CDR3 protein is CATSDVTGTGKQGYGYTF. As DNA, the CDR3 is TGTGCCACCAGTGATGTAACCGGGACAGGGAAGCAGGGCTATGGCTACACCTTC. This chain uses TRBV24-1 with TRBJ1-2; TRBD1 matches at 9 bases. Germline assignment: CDR1 KGHDR and CDR2 SFDVKD. The V segment lost 3 bases and the J segment 4 bases; nucleotides outside the gene matches: 14. The CDR3 consists of 18 residues.

Here the CDR3 reads CASTPNPGANVLTF. The DNA for the CDR3 is TGTGCCAGCACCCCAAACCCGGGGGCCAACGTCCTGACTTTC. This sequence joins TRBV12-3 or TRBV12-4 and TRBJ2-6, with unresolved D. The V and J ends lost 7 bases and 4 bases respectively, with 11 bases between them. This CDR3 comprises 14 residues.

This clonotype was seen more than once but under ten times. The chain joins TRBV5-1 to TRBJ1-2; D gene uncertain. The V end was cut by 0 bases, the J end by 0 bases, with 9 bases between. The CDR3 consists of 15 residues. Germline loops: CDR1 SGHRS, CDR2 YFSETQ. This CDR3 reads CASSLEDPTNYGYTF. CDR3 DNA sequence: TGCGCCAGCAGCTTGGAGGATCCCACTAACTATGGCTACACCTTC.

This clonotype showed up just a few times. The chain uses TRBV9 and TRBJ2-7, with no clear D. The CDR3 is 14 amino acids. Trimming took 0 bases from V and 3 from J, leaving 10 bases between them. Germline V CDR1 and CDR2: SGDLS, YYNGEE. The CDR3 spells CASSVGVGNYEQYF. The CDR3 nucleotides are TGTGCCAGCAGCGTAGGGGTAGGGAACTACGAGCAGTACTTC.

This clonotype was found many times. This chain connects TRBV20-1 to TRBJ2-5; tentatively, D is TRBD1 (6 bases). V gave up 5 bases and J gave up 4 bases, with 17 bases separating them. This CDR3 is built from 14 residues. Germline CDR1 DFQATT, CDR2 SNEGSKA (reference sequence). The CDR3 is CSALGQGYGETQYF. CDR3 nucleotide sequence: TGCAGTGCTTTGGGTCAGGGGTATGGAGAGACCCAGTACTTC.

The chain uses TRBV9 and TRBJ2-7, with 7 bases aligning to TRBD2. This CDR3 contains 16 residues. The V gene end was trimmed by 2 bases and the J gene end by 2 bases; junction bases not matched to a gene: 10. CDR1 and CDR2 from the germline V gene are SGDLS and YYNGEE. CDR3 nucleotide sequence: TGTGCCAGCAGCGTCCTCGGCGGGAGTTCAACCTACGAGCAGTACTTC. It yields the protein CASSVLGGSSTYEQYF.

The chain employs TRBV2 and TRBJ2-4; tentatively, D is TRBD1 or TRBD2 (5 bases each). V was pared by 6 bases and J by 7 bases, with 10 bases between. Germline V CDR1 and CDR2: SNHLY, FYNNEI. This CDR3 is 12 amino acids long. The CDR3 sequence is CASRREGNIQYF. DNA for the CDR3: TGTGCCAGCAGGCGCGAGGGGAACATTCAGTACTTC.

Only a few counts were recorded for this clonotype. The J gene is TRBJ1-6, the V gene TRBV20-1; tentative D call: TRBD1 (6 bases). Between the trimmed V and J ends, which lost 0 bases and 4 bases, there was a span of 16 bases. Germline V gene data show CDR1 as DFQATT and CDR2 as SNEGSKA (reference sequence). The length of the CDR3 is 17 residues. Here the CDR3 reads CSARDQRRGLYNSPLHF. As DNA, the CDR3 is TGCAGTGCTAGAGATCAACGCAGGGGCCTTTATAATTCACCCCTCCACTTT.

V gene TRBV7-9 combines with J gene TRBJ2-6; D gene unclear. Trimming removed 1 base from V and 7 bases from J, with 8 bases in between. This CDR3 has 14 residues. From germline, CDR1 is SEHNR and CDR2 FQNEAQ (reference sequence). The CDR3 DNA follows: TGTGCCAGCAGCTTAGAAACAGTCGCCAACGTCCTGACTTTC. The encoded protein is CASSLETVANVLTF.

The chain is built from TRBV20-1 and TRBJ1-2; 10 positions agree with TRBD1. V lost 4 bases and J lost 9; bases outside the gene matches: 14. Germline CDR1 is DFQATT and CDR2 is SNEGSKA (reference sequence). CDR3 length: 15 amino acids. CDR3 protein: CSATNDRGRRDRYTF. The CDR3 DNA sequence: TGCAGTGCTACCAACGACAGGGGGCGCCGGGATCGCTACACCTTC.

This clonotype occurred many times. The chain employs TRBV10-3 and TRBJ1-2; D might be TRBD1 (6 bases). Germline assignment: CDR1 ENHRY and CDR2 SYGVKD. The CDR3 is 11 residues long. V was cut by 4 bases and J by 8 bases, with 8 bases left in between. CDR3 DNA: TGTGCCATCAGTGGGGGGGCCGGCTACACCTTC. It yields the protein CAISGGAGYTF.

In this sample, this clonotype turned up a few times. V usage is TRBV5-1 and J usage is TRBJ1-4, with TRBD1 matching 7 bases. The CDR3 sequence is 16 residues long. CDR1 and CDR2 from the germline V gene are SGHRS and YFSETQ. V dropped 5 bases and J dropped 2; count of bases not matched to a gene: 9. Here the CDR3 DNA reads TGCGCCAGCAGTCGGGACAGCGTGTGGACTAATGAAAAACTGTTTTTT. The encoded protein is CASSRDSVWTNEKLFF.

This clonotype was seen a handful of times. The chain carries TRBV28 and TRBJ2-7; D is tentatively TRBD1 or TRBD2 (5 bases each). Trimming took 8 bases from V and 2 from J, leaving 10 bases between them. Germline loops: CDR1 MDHEN, CDR2 SYDVKM. The CDR3 is 12 residues long. The DNA of the CDR3 is TGTGCCAGCGAGGGGCGAGCCTACGAGCAGTACTTC. This sequence encodes CASEGRAYEQYF.

This chain links TRBV9 with TRBJ2-3; 7 bases map to TRBD2. Germline trimming cut 0 bases from V and 4 bases from J; bases unmatched to any gene: 2. There are 14 residues in the CDR3. CDR1 and CDR2 (germline): SGDLS, YYNGEE. CDR3: CASSVDLAADTQYF. The CDR3 nucleotides are TGTGCCAGCAGCGTAGACCTAGCGGCAGATACGCAGTATTTT.

This clonotype turned up a few times. The V and J genes are TRBV20-1 and TRBJ2-1, with TRBD2 matching 9 bases. V was clipped by 3 bases and J by 4 bases; unmatched bases: 7. This CDR3 contains 15 residues. Germline V gene data show CDR1 as DFQATT and CDR2 as SNEGSKA (reference sequence). CDR3 coding DNA: TGCAGTGCTAGGATTCGACTAGCGGTTTACAATGAGCAGTTCTTC. Its protein product is CSARIRLAVYNEQFF.

This clonotype showed up just a few times. This rearrangement joins TRBV12-3 or TRBV12-4 to TRBJ2-7; D call uncertain. V dropped 7 bases and J dropped 4 bases, with 17 bases sitting between them. The CDR3 sequence is 14 residues long. The chain's CDR3 is CASTFSRQTYEQYF. CDR3 bases: TGTGCCAGCACCTTCTCTAGACAAACGTACGAGCAGTACTTC.

This clonotype was found many times. The chain employs TRBV5-1 and TRBJ2-7, with TRBD1 matching 9 bases. The germline V gene encodes CDR1 SGHRS and CDR2 YFSETQ. This CDR3 has 14 residues. J was trimmed by 3 bases and V by 4 bases; bases with no gene match: 5. CDR3 sequence reads: CASSQTTGGYEQYF. DNA of the CDR3: TGCGCCAGCAGCCAGACGACAGGGGGCTACGAGCAGTACTTC.

The chain links TRBV24-1 to TRBJ2-1; 10 positions match TRBD2. The J segment lost 9 bases and the V segment lost 3 bases, leaving 7 bases of the junction unmatched. The CDR3 has 15 residues. Germline-derived CDR1 and CDR2 are KGHDR and SFDVKD. CDR3 sequence reads: CATSDITSGAFEQFF. The CDR3 coding sequence is TGTGCCACCAGTGATATTACTAGCGGGGCTTTTGAGCAGTTCTTC.

The rearrangement uses TRBV5-1 and TRBJ2-1, with TRBD1 matching over 8 bases. The CDR3 is 14 residues long. Germline CDR1 reads SGHRS; CDR2 reads YFSETQ. V trimming: 3 bases; J trimming: 5 bases; junction bases outside the gene matches: 4. DNA of the CDR3: TGCGCCAGCAGCTCCCCAGGGGGCCACAATGAGCAGTTCTTC. Protein: CASSSPGGHNEQFF.

This rearrangement joins TRBV7-2 to TRBJ2-5; tentative D call: TRBD2 (6 bases). The CDR3 spans 14 residues. The V and J ends lost 5 bases and 4 bases respectively, with 14 bases between them. CDR1 and CDR2 (germline): SGHTA, FQGNSA. The CDR3 here is CASSPRLAIETQYF. The CDR3 DNA reads as TGTGCCAGCAGCCCCCGTCTAGCGATAGAGACCCAGTACTTC. Complete variable domain (other parts from reference TRBV7-2 and TRBJ2-5): GAGVSQSPSNKVTEKGKDVELRCDPISGHTALYWYRQSLGQGLEFLIYFQGNSAPDKSGLPSDRFSAERTGGSVSTLTIQRTQQEDSAVYLCASSPRLAIETQYFGPGTRLLVL.

This clonotype has a handful of counts. V is TRBV7-2 and J is TRBJ2-7; tentatively, D is TRBD2 (5 bases). The CDR3 totals 15 residues. The germline V and J ends were trimmed by 7 bases and 0 bases, with 16 bases remaining between them. Germline-derived CDR1 and CDR2 are SGHTA and FQGNSA. CDR3 nucleotide sequence: TGTGCCAGCACCTCCCGGACTGGGAGCTCCTACGAGCAGTACTTC. Translating gives CASTSRTGSSYEQYF.

This clonotype has a count of ten or more. This rearrangement joins TRBV20-1 to TRBJ1-4; D remains unclear. This CDR3 spans 13 amino acids. Germline loops: CDR1 DFQATT, CDR2 SNEGSKA (reference sequence). The ends were cut back, 1 base at V and 4 bases at J, with 7 bases in the middle. The CDR3 DNA reads as TGCAGTGCTAGAGCAGCCCTTAATGAAAAACTGTTTTTT. Its protein is CSARAALNEKLFF.